This TCR beta chain appears in the sequencing data of a study of T cells after yellow fever vaccination. In this sample, this clonotype turned up a few times. Its antigen remains unidentified. Study results and caveats: Of the clonotypes, a small share occurred in both CD4 and CD8 compartments.

CDR3 length equals 11 residues. V lost 8 bases, J lost 1 base, and 5 bases lay in between. MiXCR, applied by TCRdb to the 5' RACE reads, yields one record per CDR3 protein. The table lists under 300,000 distinct CDR3 sequences, 13% of them singletons. The sequence derives from a man aged 30-40 years who received the YFV17D yellow fever vaccine. This rearrangement joins TRBV12-3 or TRBV12-4 to TRBJ1-1; D remains ambiguous. Sequenced here: CD4+ T cells sorted from PBMCs, sampled 45 days after the yellow fever booster vaccination. CDR3 sequence (DNA): TGTGCCAGCTGCGGGAACACTGAAGCTTTCTTT. The encoded protein is CASCGNTEAFF.